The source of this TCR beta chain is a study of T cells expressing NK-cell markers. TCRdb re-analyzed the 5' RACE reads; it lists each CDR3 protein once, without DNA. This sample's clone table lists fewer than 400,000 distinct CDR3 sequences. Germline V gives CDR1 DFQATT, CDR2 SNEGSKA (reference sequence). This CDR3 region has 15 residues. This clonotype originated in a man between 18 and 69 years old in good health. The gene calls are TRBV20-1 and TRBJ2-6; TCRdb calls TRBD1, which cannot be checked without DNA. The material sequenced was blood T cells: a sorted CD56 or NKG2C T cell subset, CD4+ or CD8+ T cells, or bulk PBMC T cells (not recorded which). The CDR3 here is CSAPNRGAGANVLTF.